Shown below are 14 T cell receptor beta chains from a single sample sequenced in a study of early T cells in non-severe SARS-CoV-2 infection. In TCRdb, the 5' RACE reads were re-called with MiXCR into one record per CDR3 protein. The table has some 50,000 distinct CDR3 sequences, around 4.6% seen once; the top ten hold roughly 6%. The material sequenced was whole blood. The receptors were sampled from an adult who was a healthcare worker with PCR-confirmed SARS-CoV-2 infection or an uninfected control (not recorded which).

This clonotype was seen many times. The CDR3 spells CASSYRDRGWDEQFF. DNA of the CDR3: TGTGCCAGCAGTTACCGGGACAGGGGGTGGGATGAGCAGTTCTTC. The chain is built from TRBV6-6 and TRBJ2-1; 11 nucleotides line up with TRBD1. After removal of 2 bases from V and 8 bases from J, the junction contained 5 bases not matched to a gene. Germline V lookup: CDR1 MNHNY, CDR2 SVGAGI (reference sequence). CDR3 length: 15 amino acids.

In this sample, this clonotype turned up many times. The chain employs TRBV7-8 and TRBJ2-1; D is ambiguous. The germline V and J ends were trimmed by 1 base and 0 bases, with 13 bases remaining between them. This CDR3 has 17 amino acids. CDR1 and CDR2 (germline): SGHVS, FQNEAQ. CDR3 amino acids: CASSLVRAMSSYNEQFF. The DNA of the CDR3 is TGTGCCAGCAGCTTAGTTAGGGCCATGAGCTCCTACAATGAGCAGTTCTTC.

This clonotype was observed at least ten times. The chain uses TRBV20-1 and TRBJ2-2, with 9 bases aligning to TRBD2. In germline, CDR1 is DFQATT, CDR2 SNEGSKA (reference sequence). The CDR3 is made up of 17 amino acids. V trimming: 1 base; J trimming: 0 bases; junction bases outside the gene matches: 6. The DNA for the CDR3 is TGCAGTGCTAGAGTTGCGGGGGGGTCCGCGAACACCGGGGAGCTGTTTTTT. This gives the protein CSARVAGGSANTGELFF.

This clonotype has a handful of counts. The chain has TRBV7-2 and TRBJ2-7, with D tentatively TRBD2 (6 bases). This CDR3 is built from 12 residues. Germline V gives CDR1 SGHTA, CDR2 FQGNSA. V shed 8 bases and J shed 3 bases, with 11 bases lying between them. CDR3 sequence (DNA): TGTGCCAGCGCGGGGAGATTCTACGAGCAGTACTTC. Residues: CASAGRFYEQYF.

Concerning this clonotype: One end of the junction varies from germline; a read error may be responsible. The chain combines TRBV25-1 with TRBJ2-2; 11 nucleotides match TRBD2. The CDR3 spans 16 residues. Germline CDR1 is MGHDK and CDR2 is SYGVNS. CDR3 sequence: CASSATLAGGLGELFF. Written as DNA, the CDR3 is TGTGCCAGTAGTGCCACGCTAGCGGGGGGCCTCGGGGAGCTGTTTTTT.

This clonotype has ten or more counts. CDR3 region: CASSQVNLAGGGDEQFF. CDR3 DNA sequence: TGCGCCAGCAGCCAAGTTAATTTAGCGGGAGGCGGGGATGAGCAGTTCTTC. J is TRBJ2-1 and V is TRBV4-3, with 10 positions matching TRBD2. The CDR3 runs 17 residues. With 1 base clipped from V and 8 bases from J, the junction kept 11 bases outside the gene matches. Germline V gene sequence: CDR1 LGHNA, CDR2 YSLEER.

This clonotype was seen ten or more times. The chain is built from TRBV28 and TRBJ1-1; maybe TRBD1 (6 bases). Per the germline V gene, CDR1 is MDHEN and CDR2 is SYDVKM. This CDR3 comprises 13 residues. The CDR3 sequence: CAATGVGNTEAFF. Here the CDR3 DNA reads TGTGCTGCGACAGGAGTCGGGAACACTGAAGCTTTCTTT.

This clonotype appeared a few times. The chain couples TRBV20-1 to TRBJ2-1; a weak D match, TRBD2 (6 bases). The CDR3 loop spans 16 amino acids. Trimming took 1 base from V and 4 from J, leaving 17 bases between them. Germline CDR1 reads DFQATT; CDR2 reads SNEGSKA (reference sequence). As DNA, the CDR3 is TGCAGTGCTAGAGCCCACGTTGGAGGGGCTTACAATGAGCAGTTCTTC. Its protein product is CSARAHVGGAYNEQFF.

This clonotype was observed a handful of times. CDR3 nucleotides: TGTGCCAGCAGTTCCCTCGACAGGGGGCCTAATTTCGATGAGCAGTTCTTC. Protein product: CASSSLDRGPNFDEQFF. The chain couples TRBV27 to TRBJ2-1; 10 bases are shared with TRBD1. The CDR3 contains 17 residues. Germline-derived CDR1 and CDR2 are MNHEY and SMNVEV (reference sequence). V lost 4 bases to trimming and J lost 8 bases; unmatched junction nucleotides: 14.

A word on this clonotype: A read error may explain this, as a much larger clone is one base away. The J gene is TRBJ2-3, the V gene TRBV9; possibly TRBD1 for D (6 bases). Per the germline V gene, CDR1 is SGDLS and CDR2 is YYNGEE. The V gene lost 3 bases and the J gene lost 2 bases, with 10 bases spanning the gap. The CDR3 has 14 residues. The CDR3 spells CASSETGFTDTQYF. The CDR3 nucleotides are TGTGCCAGCAGCGAGACAGGATTCACAGATACGCAGTATTTT.

Many counts were recorded for this clonotype. The rearrangement links TRBV20-1 to TRBJ2-1, with D unclear. The length of the CDR3 is 14 residues. V lost 3 bases to trimming and J lost 5 bases, with 14 bases between them. Germline CDR1 and CDR2: DFQATT and SNEGSKA (reference sequence). As DNA, the CDR3 is TGCAGTGCTAGGCCCCCGGGCTATCACAATGAGCAGTTCTTC. Protein sequence: CSARPPGYHNEQFF.

This clonotype was counted at least ten times. CDR3 DNA sequence: TGTGCTAGTGGGTTCGACGGAACTGAAGCTTTCTTT. Translated, it gives CASGFDGTEAFF. The chain carries TRBV12-5 and TRBJ1-1; D not resolved. The germline gives CDR1 LGHNT, CDR2 FRNRAP. Trimming removed 6 bases from V and 5 bases from J, with 10 bases in between. The CDR3 has 12 residues. Full variable domain (outside the CDR3, taken from reference TRBV12-5 and TRBJ1-1): DARVTQTPRHKVTEMGQEVTMRCQPILGHNTVFWYRQTMMQGLELLAYFRNRAPLDDSGMPKDRFSAEMPDATLATLKIQPSEPRDSAVYFCASGFDGTEAFFGQGTRLTVV.

This clonotype was counted a few times. This chain connects TRBV14 to TRBJ1-2; D remains unclear. The germline gives CDR1 SGHDN, CDR2 FVKESK. Trimming removed 4 bases from V and 7 bases from J, with 19 bases in between. The CDR3 consists of 15 residues. CDR3 region: CASSPRGEGRGGYTF. In DNA form, the CDR3 reads TGTGCCAGCAGCCCACGAGGCGAGGGTCGTGGTGGCTACACCTTC.

The rearrangement joins TRBV6-2 or TRBV6-3 to TRBJ2-1; tentatively, D is TRBD2 (6 bases). The CDR3 is 12 amino acids. V was pared by 5 bases and J by 8 bases, with 10 bases between. CDR1 MNHEY and CDR2 SVGEGT come from the germline V gene. In DNA form, the CDR3 reads TGTGCCAGCAGTCGATCTAGCGATGAGCAGTTCTTC. It translates to CASSRSSDEQFF.